Below, 24 T cell receptor beta chains from the same sample are listed, as sequenced in a study of PD-1 blockade in classical Hodgkin lymphoma. Every single patient, without exception, relapsed after autologous stem cell transplantation, and brentuximab vedotin exposure varied. Libraries were prepared by immunoSEQ multiplex PCR; TCRdb keeps only in-frame clonotypes and omits some of them. The sample includes some 13,000 clones, 70% to 90% of them seen just once. Sample: peripheral blood mononuclear cells (PBMCs), taken at baseline. These receptors were taken from a human donor with classical Hodgkin lymphoma.

This sequence joins TRBV13 and TRBJ1-2; unclear D gene. The CDR3 length is 13 residues. CDR1 is PRHDT, CDR2 FYEKMQ, per germline (reference sequence). V lost 0 bases, J lost 4 bases, and 6 bases lay in between. CDR3 region: CASSLGTIYGYTF. The CDR3, as DNA: TGTGCCAGCAGCTTAGGGACAATCTATGGCTACACCTTC.

The rearrangement joins TRBV6-9 to TRBJ1-2; D not resolved. Germline values: CDR1 MNHGY, CDR2 SVAAGI. CDR3 size: 12 residues. The germline V and J ends were trimmed by 4 bases and 8 bases, with 11 bases remaining between them. DNA of the CDR3: TGTGCCAGCAGTTCCGGACGGTTAGGCTACACCTTC. Translation: CASSSGRLGYTF.

The chain combines TRBV10-3 with TRBJ2-3; 7 bases are shared with TRBD1. The junction had 5 bases not matched to a gene; V was cut back by 0 bases and J by 5 bases. This CDR3 is 15 amino acids long. Germline V gene sequence: CDR1 ENHRY, CDR2 SYGVKD. CDR3 nucleotides: TGTGCCATCAGTGAGTCGAGTCAGGGGGTAGATACGCAGTATTTT. It codes for CAISESSQGVDTQYF.

The chain has TRBV5-4 and TRBJ2-1; TRBD2 aligns across 10 bases. The J segment lost 6 bases and the V segment lost 4 bases, leaving 10 bases of the junction unmatched. The CDR3 loop spans 16 amino acids. Looked up from germline, CDR1 is SGHNT and CDR2 is YYREEE (reference sequence). The CDR3 loop reads CASSPLPAGGPNEQFF. As DNA, the CDR3 is TGTGCCAGCAGCCCGCTGCCAGCGGGGGGGCCCAATGAGCAGTTCTTC.

This rearrangement joins TRBV19 to TRBJ1-4; 8 positions match TRBD1. V trimming: 5 bases; J trimming: 3 bases; junction bases outside the gene matches: 14. This CDR3 spans 18 amino acids. Germline V lookup: CDR1 LNHDA, CDR2 SQIVND (reference sequence). Here the CDR3 reads CASSPRSPRGPSNEKLFF. The CDR3 region has the DNA TGTGCCAGTAGTCCCCGTTCTCCCAGGGGGCCTTCTAATGAAAAACTGTTTTTT.

V gene TRBV7-9 combines with J gene TRBJ2-1, with D uncertain. This CDR3 spans 11 amino acids. The V gene lost 5 bases and the J gene lost 7 bases, with 6 bases spanning the gap. The germline V gene encodes CDR1 SEHNR and CDR2 FQNEAQ (reference sequence). CDR3 protein: CASSLLNEQFF. The CDR3 coding sequence is TGTGCCAGCAGCCTTCTAAATGAGCAGTTCTTC.

The J gene is TRBJ2-7, the V gene TRBV10-3, with 9 bases that match TRBD1. Germline-derived CDR1 and CDR2 are ENHRY and SYGVKD. CDR3 length equals 12 residues. The ends lost 10 bases at V and 2 bases at J; junction bases unmatched: 3. In nucleotides, the CDR3 is TGTGCCACCGACAGGGGGACCTACGAGCAGTACTTC. Translated, it gives CATDRGTYEQYF.

V usage is TRBV5-4 and J usage is TRBJ2-5, with TRBD2 matching 8 bases. CDR1 and CDR2 (germline): SGHNT, YYREEE (reference sequence). This CDR3 comprises 15 residues. V shed 5 bases and J 2 bases; nucleotides not matched to a gene: 8. The chain's CDR3 is CASRLSGTRQETQYF. The CDR3 coding sequence is TGTGCCAGCAGACTATCCGGGACTAGACAAGAGACCCAGTACTTC.

The CDR3 sequence: CASSTGQGAWEKLFF. CDR3 DNA: TGTGCCAGCAGCACCGGACAGGGGGCGTGGGAAAAACTGTTTTTT. J is TRBJ1-4 and V is TRBV5-4; the match to TRBD1 covers 11 bases. The CDR3 runs 15 residues. Trimming took 4 bases from V and 8 from J; bases not matched to a gene: 7. Per the germline V gene, CDR1 is SGHNT and CDR2 is YYREEE (reference sequence).

This chain connects TRBV28 to TRBJ2-7, with 10 bases fitting TRBD1. The V gene end was trimmed by 6 bases and the J gene end by 10 bases; junction bases not matched to a gene: 12. Germline loops: CDR1 MDHEN, CDR2 SYDVKM. This CDR3 is 14 amino acids long. Here the CDR3 reads CASRPPAGTGEQYF. The CDR3 bases are TGTGCCAGCAGGCCCCCTGCGGGGACAGGGGAACAGTACTTC.

CDR3 residues: CASSPPYRVEAGGLYNEQFF. The CDR3 nucleotides are TGTGCCAGCTCACCACCATACAGGGTCGAGGCGGGAGGATTGTACAATGAGCAGTTCTTC. The chain links TRBV18 to TRBJ2-1, with 8 bases lining up with TRBD2. The CDR3 has 20 amino acids. Trimming at V came to 0 bases and at J to 4 bases, leaving 17 bases not matched to a gene. The germline gives CDR1 KGHSH, CDR2 LQKENI.

The count of this clone is one. V gene TRBV4-2 combines with J gene TRBJ2-7; 8 nucleotides match TRBD1. After removal of 1 base from V and 2 bases from J, the junction contained 4 bases not matched to a gene. CDR1 and CDR2 (germline): LGHNA, YNFKEQ. The CDR3 has 15 amino acids. The CDR3, as DNA: TGTGCCAGCAGCCAAGGATCGACAGGGGCCTACGAGCAGTACTTC. It translates to CASSQGSTGAYEQYF.

This chain links TRBV7-9 with TRBJ2-3; 11 nucleotides match TRBD2. This CDR3 spans 15 amino acids. Germline trimming cut 5 bases from V and 6 bases from J; bases unmatched to any gene: 7. CDR1 is SEHNR and CDR2 is FQNEAQ in the germline V gene (reference sequence). The CDR3 bases are TGTGCCAGCAGCCCTTTAGCGGGGGGGCCGGATACGCAGTATTTT. Translated: CASSPLAGGPDTQYF.

V gene TRBV18 combines with J gene TRBJ1-2; 11 bases line up with TRBD1. The CDR3 is made up of 14 amino acids. V shed 6 bases, J shed 8 bases, and the junction held 8 bases outside the gene matches. The V gene's germline CDR1 is KGHSH and CDR2 LQKENI. CDR3: CASSTGQGASGYTF. CDR3 coding DNA: TGTGCCAGCTCGACCGGACAGGGGGCGTCCGGCTACACCTTC.

The gene calls are TRBV6-1 and TRBJ2-7; D uncertain. Trimming left V 4 bases short and J 0 bases short, with 13 bases between. Germline V gene data show CDR1 as MNHNS and CDR2 as SASEGT. The CDR3 loop spans 15 amino acids. The CDR3 nucleotides read TGTGCCAGCAGTGCCTACAAGGAACCCTCCTACGAGCAGTACTTC. Residues: CASSAYKEPSYEQYF.

The rearrangement uses TRBV6-5 and TRBJ2-1; D assignment may be TRBD1 or TRBD2 (5 bases each). The CDR3 contains 15 residues. Trimming left V 6 bases short and J 0 bases short, with 12 bases between. CDR1 MNHEY and CDR2 SVGAGI come from the germline V gene. The CDR3 reads CASREGSGSYNEQFF. Here the CDR3 DNA reads TGTGCCAGCAGAGAGGGGAGTGGCTCCTACAATGAGCAGTTCTTC.

The rearrangement joins TRBV7-8 to TRBJ2-5, with 11 bases identical to TRBD1. V lost 4 bases, J lost 3 bases, and 1 base stayed unmatched. The CDR3 is 14 residues long. The germline gives CDR1 SGHVS, CDR2 FQNEAQ. Here the CDR3 DNA reads TGTGCCAGCAGCTCGGGACAGGGGGAAGAGACCCAGTACTTC. The encoded protein is CASSSGQGEETQYF.

The genes are TRBV9 and TRBJ1-4, with 9 nucleotides matching TRBD1. The V and J ends lost 2 bases and 7 bases, in that order; junction bases with no gene match: 6. CDR3 length: 15 amino acids. CDR1 SGDLS and CDR2 YYNGEE come from the germline V gene. CDR3 DNA sequence: TGTGCCAGCAGCGTGGGGACAGGGTTGGGTGAAAAACTGTTTTTT. This translates into CASSVGTGLGEKLFF.

In this sample, this clone turned up once. This chain uses TRBV7-2 with TRBJ2-5; the D is unclear. CDR1 and CDR2 (germline): SGHTA, FQGNSA. V gave up 5 bases and J gave up 5 bases, with 18 bases separating them. The CDR3 runs 15 residues. CDR3 sequence reads: CASSPGRLILETQYF. Written as DNA, the CDR3 is TGTGCCAGCAGCCCCGGACGGCTAATTTTGGAGACCCAGTACTTC.

CDR3: CASSLAAGPAYGYTF. The DNA of the CDR3 is TGCGCCAGCAGCTTGGCGGCAGGGCCGGCATATGGCTACACCTTC. V is TRBV5-1 and J is TRBJ1-2, with TRBD1 as a possible D gene (5 bases). CDR1 and CDR2 from the germline V gene are SGHRS and YFSETQ. This CDR3 contains 15 residues. The V gene lost 0 bases and the J gene lost 5 bases, with 14 bases spanning the gap.

V gene TRBV9 combines with J gene TRBJ1-2, with D possibly being TRBD1 (5 bases). CDR1 is SGDLS and CDR2 is YYNGEE in the germline V gene. Trimming left V 0 bases short and J 4 bases short, with 16 bases between. This CDR3 contains 16 residues. CDR3 DNA: TGTGCCAGCAGCGTAGCTCGGGGGGGAACTTTCTATGGCTACACCTTC. Protein sequence: CASSVARGGTFYGYTF. Full variable domain (outside the CDR3, taken from reference TRBV9 and TRBJ1-2): DSGVTQTPKHLITATGQRVTLRCSPRSGDLSVYWYQQSLDQGLQFLIQYYNGEERAKGNILERFSAQQFPDLHSELNLSSLELGDSALYFCASSVARGGTFYGYTFGSGTRLTVV.

The chain links TRBV5-1 to TRBJ1-1; no definite D call. The CDR3 has 13 amino acids. The germline V gene encodes CDR1 SGHRS and CDR2 YFSETQ. Trimming left V 0 bases short and J 3 bases short, with 6 bases between. CDR3 amino acids: CASSLGSHTEAFF. Written as DNA, the CDR3 is TGCGCCAGCAGCTTGGGGTCCCACACTGAAGCTTTCTTT.

J is TRBJ2-7 and V is TRBV18, with D possibly matching TRBD2 (6 bases). Germline lookup yields CDR1 KGHSH and CDR2 LQKENI. V was shortened by 5 bases and J by 5 bases, with 19 bases between the two germline ends. This CDR3 spans 15 amino acids. In DNA, the CDR3 is TGTGCCAGCTCAACGAAATTGGGGGAGGAAAACGAGCAGTACTTC. It translates to CASSTKLGEENEQYF.

The gene calls are TRBV10-1 and TRBJ2-5, with 12 bases fitting TRBD1. V shed 5 bases and J 4 bases; nucleotides not matched to a gene: 5. The CDR3 has 15 amino acids. CDR1 WNHNN and CDR2 SYGVQD come from the germline V gene (reference sequence). The CDR3 sequence: CASSPGTGGLETQYF. CDR3 sequence (DNA): TGCGCCAGCAGTCCTGGGACAGGGGGCTTAGAGACCCAGTACTTC.